A selection of T cell receptor beta chains follows, all from one sample in a study of blood T cell repertoires in COVID-19. Only in-frame clones appear in the TCRdb table, and some are missing; sequencing was by immunoSEQ multiplex PCR. The sample includes about 240,000 clones, roughly 80% of them seen just once. The source material was peripheral blood. The receptors stem from a woman aged 18-29 years with acute or convalescent COVID-19. Both conserved end residues are part of each CDR3. A D gene is named only where the DNA matches it firmly. Where a row states a size, it is once, few, many or the class of an expanded clone; other rows omit it.

TRBJ2-7 | TRBV28 | . | TRBD2 | CASTLGGAYEQYF | TGTGCCAGCACCCTCGGGGGGGCCTACGAGCAGTACTTC
TRBJ1-5 | TRBV28 | . | . | CASSLGGFRSNQPQHF | TGTGCCAGCAGTTTGGGGGGGTTTCGGAGCAATCAGCCCCAGCATTTT
TRBJ1-5 | TRBV30 | . | . | CAWSLQSNQPQHF | TGTGCCTGGAGTCTACAGAGCAATCAGCCCCAGCATTTT
TRBJ1-3 | TRBV28 | . | . | CASSAGLSGNTIYF | TGTGCCAGCAGCGCAGGACTCTCTGGAAACACCATATATTTT
TRBJ2-1 | TRBV6-5 | . | . | CASSNTDEQFF | TGTGCCAGCAGTAACACCGATGAGCAGTTCTTC
TRBJ2-1 | TRBV6-5 | . | . | CASSYTSFGEQFF | TGTGCCAGCAGTTACACTAGCTTTGGTGAGCAGTTCTTC
TRBJ1-1 | TRBV6-5 | . | . | CASSYTSGQRNTEAFF | TGTGCCAGCAGTTACACCTCGGGACAAAGAAACACTGAAGCTTTCTTT
TRBJ2-5 | TRBV11-2 | . | TRBD2 | CASSLDLAGGLETQYF | TGTGCCAGCAGCTTAGATCTAGCGGGAGGGCTTGAGACCCAGTACTTC
TRBJ2-4 | TRBV9 | . | TRBD2 | CASSSQREGLIDAKNIQYF | TGTGCCAGCAGCTCCCAGCGGGAGGGTTTAATTGATGCCAAAAACATTCAGTACTTC
TRBJ1-2 | TRBV7-2 | . | . | CASSFPGFNYGYTF | TGTGCCAGCAGCTTTCCGGGATTCAACTATGGCTACACCTTC
TRBJ2-7 | TRBV5-1 | . | . | CASSHTSGEQYF | TGCGCCAGCAGCCACACATCCGGGGAGCAGTACTTC
TRBJ2-1 | TRBV19 | . | TRBD2 | CASSIQGTIINEQFF | TGTGCCAGTAGTATCCAAGGGACTATCATCAATGAGCAGTTCTTC
TRBJ1-5 | TRBV7-2 | . | . | CASSLVSSYSNQPQHF | TGTGCCAGCAGCTTAGTTTCCAGTTATAGCAATCAGCCCCAGCATTTT
TRBJ1-2 | TRBV4-3 | . | TRBD1 | CASSQGDRAIYGYTF | TGCGCCAGCAGCCAAGGGGACAGGGCAATTTATGGCTACACCTTC
TRBJ1-4 | TRBV27 | . | . | CASRPRTAGNEKLFF | TGTGCCAGCAGACCTCGGACAGCAGGGAATGAAAAACTGTTTTTT
TRBJ2-2 | TRBV6-5 | . | . | CASSYSAGALTGELFF | TGTGCCAGCAGTTACTCTGCGGGGGCGTTAACCGGGGAGCTGTTTTTT
TRBJ1-2 | TRBV5-1 | . | . | CASSPSGQNYGYTF | TGCGCCAGCAGTCCCTCCGGACAGAACTATGGCTACACCTTC
TRBJ1-6 | TRBV25-1 | . | TRBD1 | CASRGQGVTPLHF | TGTGCCAGCCGGGGACAGGGGGTCACACCCCTCCACTTT
TRBJ2-5 | TRBV10-1 | few | . | CASSEGATGTQYF | TGCGCCAGCAGTGAGGGGGCTACGGGGACCCAGTACTTC
TRBJ1-2 | TRBV2 | . | . | CASRDTGIYGYTF | TGTGCCAGCAGGGACACAGGGATCTATGGCTACACCTTC
TRBJ2-1 | TRBV7-9 | many | TRBD1 | CASSSRQGQHNEQFF | TGTGCCAGCAGCTCCCGACAGGGGCAACACAATGAGCAGTTCTTC
TRBJ2-5 | TRBV4-3 | . | TRBD1 | CASSQDRGRLQETQYF | TGCGCCAGCAGCCAAGACAGGGGGCGTCTCCAAGAGACCCAGTACTTC
TRBJ2-5 | TRBV21-1 | . | . | CASNNSDGVGQDGQYF | TGTGCCAGCAACAACTCCGACGGGGTGGGACAAGATGGCCAGTACTTC
TRBJ2-5 | TRBV28 | . | . | CASSPPGALSAPETQYF | TGTGCCAGCAGTCCCCCCGGCGCTCTCAGCGCCCCAGAGACCCAGTACTTC
TRBJ2-5 | TRBV29-1 | . | TRBD2 | CSVGVAGGETQYF | TGCAGCGTTGGGGTAGCGGGGGGGGAGACCCAGTACTTC
TRBJ2-7 | TRBV4-3 | . | . | CASSQERARGYEQYF | TGCGCCAGCAGCCAAGAAAGGGCCAGGGGCTACGAGCAGTACTTC
TRBJ1-1 | TRBV5-1 | . | TRBD1 | CASGRQGNTEAFF | TGCGCCAGCGGCAGACAGGGGAACACTGAAGCTTTCTTT
TRBJ2-6 | TRBV24-1 | . | . | CATRDSYGANVLTF | TGTGCCACCAGAGACAGTTATGGGGCCAACGTCCTGACTTTC
TRBJ2-1 | TRBV7-7 | . | TRBD2 | CASSLSASGSLNEQFF | TGTGCTAGCAGCTTAAGTGCTAGCGGGAGTCTTAATGAGCAGTTCTTC
TRBJ2-7 | TRBV2 | . | TRBD2 | CASVGGLAGATGTYEQYF | TGTGCCAGCGTTGGGGGACTAGCGGGGGCAACCGGAACCTACGAGCAGTACTTC
TRBJ2-5 | TRBV9 | . | . | CASSVSPQSRETQYF | TGTGCCAGCAGCGTATCTCCCCAATCCCGGGAGACCCAGTACTTC
TRBJ2-1 | TRBV5-1 | . | TRBD1 | CASSLEDRGRGEQFF | TGCGCCAGCAGCTTGGAGGACAGGGGGCGGGGTGAGCAGTTCTTC
TRBJ2-2 | TRBV28 | . | TRBD1 | CASHPGTGRAGELFF | TGTGCCAGCCATCCCGGGACAGGGCGGGCCGGGGAGCTGTTTTTT
TRBJ2-2 | TRBV7-6 | . | TRBD2 | CASSLLGARTSGSMTGELFF | TGTGCCAGCAGCTTATTAGGGGCGCGGACTAGCGGGAGTATGACCGGGGAGCTGTTTTTT
TRBJ2-1 | TRBV6-5 | . | TRBD2 | CASSYAPSGTYNEQFF | TGTGCCAGCAGTTACGCCCCTAGCGGGACGTACAATGAGCAGTTCTTC
TRBJ1-2 | TRBV6-1 | . | . | CASSEMTASNYGYTF | TGTGCCAGCAGTGAGATGACAGCCTCTAACTATGGCTACACCTTC
TRBJ1-1 | TRBV4-2 | once | . | CASSETVNTEAFF | TGTGCCAGCAGCGAAACGGTGAACACTGAAGCTTTCTTT
TRBJ2-7 | TRBV19 | . | TRBD1 | CASSGPGQYYEQYF | TGTGCCAGTAGTGGCCCGGGACAGTACTACGAGCAGTACTTC
TRBJ2-2 | TRBV7-3 | few | . | CASSLASTGELFF | TGTGCCAGCAGCTTAGCTAGCACCGGGGAGCTGTTTTTT
TRBJ2-7 | TRBV11-2 | . | TRBD2 | CASSLTSGSIEQYF | TGTGCCAGCAGCTTAACTAGCGGGAGTATCGAGCAGTACTTC
TRBJ1-5 | TRBV7-2 | . | . | CASSLAGLTDQPQHF | TGTGCCAGCAGCTTAGCCGGACTTACAGATCAGCCCCAGCATTTT
TRBJ1-3 | TRBV4-2 | . | . | CASSQSGSRMPSGNTIYF | TGTGCCAGCAGCCAATCAGGATCCCGTATGCCCTCTGGAAACACCATATATTTT
TRBJ2-7 | TRBV27 | once | TRBD2 | CASSLSDLAGGPGLGEQYF | TGTGCCAGCAGTTTGTCGGATCTAGCGGGAGGGCCTGGTTTAGGCGAGCAGTACTTC
TRBJ1-4 | TRBV7-9 | few | . | CASSLSGQTGEKLFF | TGTGCCAGCAGCTTAAGTGGTCAGACTGGTGAAAAACTGTTTTTT
TRBJ2-2 | TRBV6-2/TRBV6-3 | . | . | CASSRLRRTAPGELFF | TGTGCCAGCAGCCGACTACGCCGGACAGCCCCCGGGGAGCTGTTTTTT